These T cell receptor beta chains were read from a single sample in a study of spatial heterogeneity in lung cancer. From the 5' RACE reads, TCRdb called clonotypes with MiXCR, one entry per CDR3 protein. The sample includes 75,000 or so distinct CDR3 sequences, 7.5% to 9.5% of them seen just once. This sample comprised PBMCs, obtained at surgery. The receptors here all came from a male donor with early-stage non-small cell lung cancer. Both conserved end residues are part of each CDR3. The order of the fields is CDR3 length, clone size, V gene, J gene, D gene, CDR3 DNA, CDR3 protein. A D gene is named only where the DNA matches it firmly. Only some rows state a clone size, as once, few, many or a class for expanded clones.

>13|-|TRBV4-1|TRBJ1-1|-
TGCGCCAGCAGCCTCGACAGTATAACTGAAGCTTTCTTT
CASSLDSITEAFF
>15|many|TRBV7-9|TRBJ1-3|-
TGTGCCAGCAGCCTCCGCGTAGGTCTAGGAAACACCATATATTTT
CASSLRVGLGNTIYF
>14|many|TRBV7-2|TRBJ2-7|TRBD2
TGTGCCAGCAAGCCCGGGGGAGGGCCCCACGAGCAGTACTTC
CASKPGGGPHEQYF
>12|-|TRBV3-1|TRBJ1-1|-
TGTGCCAGCAGCCAAGGAGGCACTGAAGCTTTCTTT
CASSQGGTEAFF
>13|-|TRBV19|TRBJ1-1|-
TGTGCCAGTAGTATCGGACGGCGAGCTGAAGCTTTCTTT
CASSIGRRAEAFF
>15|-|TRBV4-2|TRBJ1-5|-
TGTGCCAGCAGCCAAGATAGCACAGGACATCAGCCCCAGCATTTT
CASSQDSTGHQPQHF
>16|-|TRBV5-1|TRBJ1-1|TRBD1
TGCGCCAGCAGCACCTTCACAGGGGGAGTGAACACTGAAGCTTTCTTT
CASSTFTGGVNTEAFF
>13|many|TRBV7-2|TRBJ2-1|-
TGTGCCAGCAGCTTAGGTGGCAACAGTGAGCAGTTCTTC
CASSLGGNSEQFF
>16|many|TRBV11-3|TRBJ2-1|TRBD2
TGTGCCAGCAGCTTAAATAGCGGGAGGGCCGGGATTGAGCAGTTCTTC
CASSLNSGRAGIEQFF
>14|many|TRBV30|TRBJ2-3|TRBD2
TGTGCCTGGAGTGTACTAGCGGTCACAGATACGCAGTATTTT
CAWSVLAVTDTQYF
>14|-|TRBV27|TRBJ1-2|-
TGTGCCAGCAGTTTAGTGGGGGCGAATTATGGCTACACCTTC
CASSLVGANYGYTF
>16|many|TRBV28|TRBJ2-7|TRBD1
TGTGCCAGCAGTTTACGATCCGGGACAGGGAGGGACGAGCAGTACTTC
CASSLRSGTGRDEQYF
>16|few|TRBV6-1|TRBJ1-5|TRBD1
TGTGCCAGCAGTCCACAGGGGAGGGTTAGCAATCAGCCCCAGCATTTT
CASSPQGRVSNQPQHF
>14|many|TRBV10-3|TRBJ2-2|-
TGTGCCATCAGTGCGGGAAAGAACACCGGGGAGCTGTTTTTT
CAISAGKNTGELFF
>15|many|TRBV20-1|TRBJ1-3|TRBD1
TGCAGTGCTAGCCCCCTGGACAGGGCTGAAAACACCATATATTTT
CSASPLDRAENTIYF